Sequencing of this T cell receptor beta chain was carried out in a study of glioma-infiltrating T cells after dendritic cell vaccination. Study background: At biweekly intervals, patients got three intradermal dendritic cell vaccine injections.

This CDR3 has 14 residues. In germline, CDR1 is SNHLY, CDR2 FYNNEI. V lost 3 bases and J lost 8, with 16 bases in between. The primer mix had 60 V beta and 13 J beta primers. This table comes from immunoSEQ multiplex PCR, and its TCRdb copy is limited to in-frame clones, with some not included. The table includes under 40,000 clones, 90% detected once. The starting material was blood, obtained before dendritic cell vaccination. The V gene is TRBV2, the J gene TRBJ1-2, with D perhaps matching TRBD1 (5 bases). The sequence was obtained from a human donor with glioblastoma. CDR3 coding DNA: TGTGCCAGCAGTGATGAAGGGGTTGTGGGGGGCTACACCTTC. It yields the protein CASSDEGVVGGYTF.